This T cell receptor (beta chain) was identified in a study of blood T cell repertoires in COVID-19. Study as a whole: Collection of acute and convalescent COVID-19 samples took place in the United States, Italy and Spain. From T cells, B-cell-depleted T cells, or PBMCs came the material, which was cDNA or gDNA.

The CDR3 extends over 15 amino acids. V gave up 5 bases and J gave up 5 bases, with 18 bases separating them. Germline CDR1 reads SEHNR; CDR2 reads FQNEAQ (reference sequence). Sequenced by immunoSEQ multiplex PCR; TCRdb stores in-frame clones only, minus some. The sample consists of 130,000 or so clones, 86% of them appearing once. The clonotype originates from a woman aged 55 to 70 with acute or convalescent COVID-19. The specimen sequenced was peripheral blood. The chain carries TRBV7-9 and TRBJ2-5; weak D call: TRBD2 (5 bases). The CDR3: CASSTLRARGETQYF. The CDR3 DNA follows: TGTGCCAGCAGCACCCTGAGGGCTAGAGGGGAGACCCAGTACTTC.